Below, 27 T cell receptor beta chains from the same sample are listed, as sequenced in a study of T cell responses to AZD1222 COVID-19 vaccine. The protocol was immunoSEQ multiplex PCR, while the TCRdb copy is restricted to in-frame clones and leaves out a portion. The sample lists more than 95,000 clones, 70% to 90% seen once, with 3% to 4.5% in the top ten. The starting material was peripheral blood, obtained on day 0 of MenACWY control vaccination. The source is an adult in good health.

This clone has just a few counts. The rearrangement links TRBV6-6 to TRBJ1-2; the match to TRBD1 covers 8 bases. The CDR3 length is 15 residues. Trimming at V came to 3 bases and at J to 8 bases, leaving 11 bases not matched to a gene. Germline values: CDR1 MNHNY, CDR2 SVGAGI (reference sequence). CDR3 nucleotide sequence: TGTGCCAGCAGTTATACGGGTGGACAGGGTGAAGGCTACACCTTC. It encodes CASSYTGGQGEGYTF.

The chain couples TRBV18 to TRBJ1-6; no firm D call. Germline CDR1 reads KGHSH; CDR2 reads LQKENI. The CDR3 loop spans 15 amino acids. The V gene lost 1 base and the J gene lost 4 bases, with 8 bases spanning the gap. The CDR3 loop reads CASSPLQNYNSPLHF. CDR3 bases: TGTGCCAGCTCACCACTCCAGAATTATAATTCACCCCTCCACTTT.

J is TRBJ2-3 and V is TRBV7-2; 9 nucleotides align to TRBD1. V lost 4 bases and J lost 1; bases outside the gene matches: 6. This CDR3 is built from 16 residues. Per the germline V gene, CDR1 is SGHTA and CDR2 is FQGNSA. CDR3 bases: TGTGCCAGCAGCTCAACAGGGGGCGGGGGCACAGATACGCAGTATTTT. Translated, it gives CASSSTGGGGTDTQYF.

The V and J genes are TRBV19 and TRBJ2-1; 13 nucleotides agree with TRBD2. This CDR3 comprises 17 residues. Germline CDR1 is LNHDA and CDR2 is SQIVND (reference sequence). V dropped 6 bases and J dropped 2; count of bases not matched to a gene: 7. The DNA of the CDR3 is TGTGCCAGTAGGGGACCCGGGACTAGCGGGACCTACAATGAGCAGTTCTTC. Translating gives CASRGPGTSGTYNEQFF.

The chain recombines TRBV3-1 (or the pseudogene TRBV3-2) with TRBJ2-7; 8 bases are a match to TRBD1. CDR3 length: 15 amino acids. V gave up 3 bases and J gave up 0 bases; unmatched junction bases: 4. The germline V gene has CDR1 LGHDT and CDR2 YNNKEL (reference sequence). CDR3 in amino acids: CASSQTGASSYEQYF. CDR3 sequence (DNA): TGTGCCAGCAGCCAGACAGGGGCCAGCTCCTACGAGCAGTACTTC.

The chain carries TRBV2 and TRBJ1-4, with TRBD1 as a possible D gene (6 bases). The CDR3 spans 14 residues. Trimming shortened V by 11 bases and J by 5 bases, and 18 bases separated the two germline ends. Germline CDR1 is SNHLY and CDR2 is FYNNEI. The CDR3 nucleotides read TGTGCCGGGAAGCAGGGGACGGGGAATGAAAAACTGTTTTTT. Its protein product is CAGKQGTGNEKLFF.

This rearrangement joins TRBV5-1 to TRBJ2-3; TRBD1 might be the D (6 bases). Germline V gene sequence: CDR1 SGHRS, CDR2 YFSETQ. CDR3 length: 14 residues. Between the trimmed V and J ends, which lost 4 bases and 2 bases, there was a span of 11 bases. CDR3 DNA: TGCGCCAGCAGCGGTGGACAGATCACAGATACGCAGTATTTT. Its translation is CASSGGQITDTQYF.

Here the CDR3 reads CASSYSSRQGSYEQYF. DNA for the CDR3: TGTGCCAGCAGTTACTCCTCCCGGCAGGGATCCTACGAGCAGTACTTC. The rearrangement joins TRBV6-2 or TRBV6-3 to TRBJ2-7; maybe TRBD1 (5 bases). This CDR3 contains 16 residues. V was trimmed by 0 bases and J by 1 base, leaving 13 bases between them. CDR1 and CDR2 (germline): MNHEY, SVGEGT.

The chain's CDR3 is CASSPRQDLYEQYF. The CDR3 bases are TGTGCCAGCAGTCCCCGGCAGGACCTCTACGAGCAGTACTTC. This rearrangement joins TRBV7-6 to TRBJ2-7, with D unclear. Germline V lookup: CDR1 SGHVS, CDR2 FNYEAQ. The CDR3 spans 14 residues. V shed 6 bases and J shed 3 bases, with 15 bases lying between them.

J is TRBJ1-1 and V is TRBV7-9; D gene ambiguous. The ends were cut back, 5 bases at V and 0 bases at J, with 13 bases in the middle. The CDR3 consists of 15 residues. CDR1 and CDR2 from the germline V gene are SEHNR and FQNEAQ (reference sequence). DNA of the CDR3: TGTGCCAGCAGCCCCGTTGGAGGGCTGAACACTGAAGCTTTCTTT. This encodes CASSPVGGLNTEAFF.

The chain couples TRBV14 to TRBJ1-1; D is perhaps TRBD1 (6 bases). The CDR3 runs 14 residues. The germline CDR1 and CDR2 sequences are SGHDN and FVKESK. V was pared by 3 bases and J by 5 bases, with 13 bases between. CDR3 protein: CASSHRGAVTEAFF. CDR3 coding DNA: TGTGCCAGCAGCCACCGGGGGGCAGTGACTGAAGCTTTCTTT.

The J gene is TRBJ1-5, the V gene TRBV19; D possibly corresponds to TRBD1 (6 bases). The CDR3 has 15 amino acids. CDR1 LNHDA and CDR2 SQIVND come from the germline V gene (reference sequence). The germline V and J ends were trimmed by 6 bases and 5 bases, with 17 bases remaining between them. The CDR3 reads CASRFTGSWDQPQHF. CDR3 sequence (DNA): TGTGCCAGTAGATTCACAGGGTCCTGGGATCAGCCCCAGCATTTT.

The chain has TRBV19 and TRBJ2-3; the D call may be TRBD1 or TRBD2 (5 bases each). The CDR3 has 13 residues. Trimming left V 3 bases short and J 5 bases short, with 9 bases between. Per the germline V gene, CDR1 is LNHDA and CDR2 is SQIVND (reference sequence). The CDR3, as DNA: TGTGCCAGTAGTATTGGGGGAATAGATACGCAGTATTTT. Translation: CASSIGGIDTQYF.

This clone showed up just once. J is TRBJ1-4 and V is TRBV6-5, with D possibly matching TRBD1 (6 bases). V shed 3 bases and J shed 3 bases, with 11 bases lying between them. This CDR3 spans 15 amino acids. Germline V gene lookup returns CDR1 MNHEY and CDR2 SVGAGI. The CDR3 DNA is TGTGCCAGCAGTTATACAGGGCAGCCTAATGAAAAACTGTTTTTT. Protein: CASSYTGQPNEKLFF.

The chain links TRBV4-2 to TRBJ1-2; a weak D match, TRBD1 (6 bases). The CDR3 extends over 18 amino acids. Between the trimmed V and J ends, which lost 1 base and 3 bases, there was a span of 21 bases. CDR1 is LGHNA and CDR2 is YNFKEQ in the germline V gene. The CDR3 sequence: CASSQAVRRQAEYYGYTF. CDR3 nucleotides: TGTGCCAGCAGCCAAGCCGTAAGACGACAGGCGGAGTACTATGGCTACACCTTC.

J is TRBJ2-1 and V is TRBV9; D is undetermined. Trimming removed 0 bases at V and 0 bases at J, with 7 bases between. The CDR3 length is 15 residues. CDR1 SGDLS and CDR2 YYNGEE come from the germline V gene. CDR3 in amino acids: CASSVAPSSYNEQFF. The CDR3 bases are TGTGCCAGCAGCGTAGCTCCTAGCTCCTACAATGAGCAGTTCTTC.

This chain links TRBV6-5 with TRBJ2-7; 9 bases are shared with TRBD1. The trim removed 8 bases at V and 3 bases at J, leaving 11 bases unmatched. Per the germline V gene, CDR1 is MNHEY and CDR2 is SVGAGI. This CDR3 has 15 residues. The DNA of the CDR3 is TGTGCCAGCCGACTCGGACAGGGGATTTTCTACGAGCAGTACTTC. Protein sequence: CASRLGQGIFYEQYF.

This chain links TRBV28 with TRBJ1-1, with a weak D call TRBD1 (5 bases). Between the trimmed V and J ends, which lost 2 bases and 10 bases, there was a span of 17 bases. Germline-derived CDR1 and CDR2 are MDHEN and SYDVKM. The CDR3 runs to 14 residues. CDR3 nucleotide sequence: TGTGCCAGCAGTTTAATCCCGAGGCCTCAGGGAGCTTTCTTT. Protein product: CASSLIPRPQGAFF.

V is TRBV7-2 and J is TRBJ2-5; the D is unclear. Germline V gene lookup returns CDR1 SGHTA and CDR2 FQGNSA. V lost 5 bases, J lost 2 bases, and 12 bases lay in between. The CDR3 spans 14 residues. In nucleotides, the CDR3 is TGTGCCAGCAGCCTGAACGCCGGACAAGAGACCCAGTACTTC. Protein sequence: CASSLNAGQETQYF.

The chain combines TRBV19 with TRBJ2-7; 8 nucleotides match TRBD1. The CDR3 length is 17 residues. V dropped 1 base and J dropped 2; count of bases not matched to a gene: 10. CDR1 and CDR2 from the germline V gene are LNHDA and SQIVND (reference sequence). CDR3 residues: CASSIGRRLRGPYEQYF. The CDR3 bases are TGTGCCAGTAGTATAGGCCGGCGGCTCAGGGGGCCCTACGAGCAGTACTTC.

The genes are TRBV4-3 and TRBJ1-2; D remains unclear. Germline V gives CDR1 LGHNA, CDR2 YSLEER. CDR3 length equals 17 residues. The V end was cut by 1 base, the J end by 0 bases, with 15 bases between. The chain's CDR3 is CASSQAPSYSTNYGYTF. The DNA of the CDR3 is TGCGCCAGCAGCCAAGCCCCCTCTTACTCGACTAACTATGGCTACACCTTC.

The CDR3 sequence: CASHLAGGLSYNEQFF. CDR3 DNA sequence: TGTGCCAGTCACCTAGCGGGGGGCCTCTCCTACAATGAGCAGTTCTTC. This sequence joins TRBV19 and TRBJ2-1; 11 bases map to TRBD2. Unmatched junction bases numbered 6, after V lost 8 bases and J lost 0 bases. The CDR3 contains 16 residues. CDR1 and CDR2 from the germline V gene are LNHDA and SQIVND (reference sequence).

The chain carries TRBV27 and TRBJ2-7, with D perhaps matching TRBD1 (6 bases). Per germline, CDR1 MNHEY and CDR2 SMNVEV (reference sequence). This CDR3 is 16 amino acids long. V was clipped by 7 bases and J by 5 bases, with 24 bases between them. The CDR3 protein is CASKVTTGKGLNEQYF. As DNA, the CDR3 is TGTGCCAGCAAAGTCACCACAGGGAAAGGGCTCAACGAGCAGTACTTC.

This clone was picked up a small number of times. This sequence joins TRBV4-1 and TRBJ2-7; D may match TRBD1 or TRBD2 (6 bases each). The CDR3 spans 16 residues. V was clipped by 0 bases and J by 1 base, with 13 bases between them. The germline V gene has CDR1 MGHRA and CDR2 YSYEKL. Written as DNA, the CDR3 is TGCGCCAGCAGCCAAGAGTGGGGGGCTAAGTCCTACGAGCAGTACTTC. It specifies CASSQEWGAKSYEQYF.

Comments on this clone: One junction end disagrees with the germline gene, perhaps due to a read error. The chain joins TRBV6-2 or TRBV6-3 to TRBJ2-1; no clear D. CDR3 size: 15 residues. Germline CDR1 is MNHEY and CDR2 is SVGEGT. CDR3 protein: CASSDSHPLSNEQFF. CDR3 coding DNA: TGTGCCAGCAGTGACTCGCATCCCCTATCCAATGAGCAGTTCTTC.

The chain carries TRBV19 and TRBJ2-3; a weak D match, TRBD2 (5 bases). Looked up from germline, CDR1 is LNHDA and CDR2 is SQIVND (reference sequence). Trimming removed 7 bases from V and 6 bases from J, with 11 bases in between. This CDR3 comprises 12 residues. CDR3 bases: TGTGCCAGTAATGGGGAGTCGGATACGCAGTATTTT. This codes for CASNGESDTQYF.

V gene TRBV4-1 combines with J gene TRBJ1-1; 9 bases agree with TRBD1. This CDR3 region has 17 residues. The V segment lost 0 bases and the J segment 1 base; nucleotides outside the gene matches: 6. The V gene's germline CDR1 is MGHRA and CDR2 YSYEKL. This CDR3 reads CASSQEPPGQGNTEAFF. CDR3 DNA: TGCGCCAGCAGCCAAGAGCCTCCGGGACAGGGGAACACTGAAGCTTTCTTT.